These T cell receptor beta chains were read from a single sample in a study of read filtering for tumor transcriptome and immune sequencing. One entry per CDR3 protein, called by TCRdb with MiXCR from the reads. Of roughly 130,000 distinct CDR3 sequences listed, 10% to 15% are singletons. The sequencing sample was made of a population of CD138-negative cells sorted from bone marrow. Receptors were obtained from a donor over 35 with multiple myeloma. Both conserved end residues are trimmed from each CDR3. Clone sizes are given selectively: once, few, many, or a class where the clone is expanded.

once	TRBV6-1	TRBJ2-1	ASRENTDLYNEQF
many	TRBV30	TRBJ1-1	AWADRSPAF
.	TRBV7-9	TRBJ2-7	ASSLQPSSYERY
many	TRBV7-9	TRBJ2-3	ASSGSGDTQY
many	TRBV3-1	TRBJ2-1	ASSSQGYNEQF
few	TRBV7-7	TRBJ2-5	ASTPTSGFQETQY
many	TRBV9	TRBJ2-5	ASSPQGISETQY
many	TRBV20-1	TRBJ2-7	RIESGSSYEQY
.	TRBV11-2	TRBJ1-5	ASSGRDNNQPQH
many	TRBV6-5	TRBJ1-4	ASSAPGTGDEKLF
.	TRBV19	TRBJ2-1	ASSKGGYSSYNEQL
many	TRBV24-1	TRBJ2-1	ATSDFRGEQF
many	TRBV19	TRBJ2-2	ASRGDSKNTGELF
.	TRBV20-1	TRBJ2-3	SARWGATDTQY
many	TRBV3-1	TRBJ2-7	ASSQGSGSWNEQY
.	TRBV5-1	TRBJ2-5	AGKDPAMKTQY
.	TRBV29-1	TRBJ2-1	SVTKGDSSYNEQF
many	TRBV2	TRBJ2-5	ASQGGETQY
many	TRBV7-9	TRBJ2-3	ASSLASGPTDTQY
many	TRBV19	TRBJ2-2	ASRTPVLGELF
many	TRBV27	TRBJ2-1	ASSPTLGEQF
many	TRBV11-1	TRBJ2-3	ASRGNTDTQY
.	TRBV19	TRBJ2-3	ASLRTSGATDTQY
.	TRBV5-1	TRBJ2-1	ASNDRGGYNEQF
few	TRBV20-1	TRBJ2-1	SARDEWGGSYNEQF
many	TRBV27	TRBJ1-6	ASLAQGRGSPLH
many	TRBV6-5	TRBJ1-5	ASSTGQGNRPQH